This entry lists 6 T cell receptor beta chains sequenced from one sample in a study of shared clonotypes between healthy human individuals. Using immunoSEQ multiplex PCR, the repertoire was profiled, and TCRdb retains in-frame clones only, with some absent. Here the sample spans around 1 million clones, 70% to 85% being singletons. The specimen was memory CD4+ T cells sorted from blood. Subset described: CD45RA-negative fraction. The receptors were gathered from a man between 18 and 35 years old in good health.

This sequence joins TRBV2 and TRBJ2-1; the match to TRBD2 covers 10 bases. Unmatched junction bases numbered 2, after V lost 6 bases and J lost 0 bases. Germline loops: CDR1 SNHLY, CDR2 FYNNEI. This CDR3 has 15 amino acids. The CDR3 DNA reads TGTGCCAGCAGCCGGACTAGCGGCTCCTACAATGAGCAGTTCTTC. Protein: CASSRTSGSYNEQFF. The full variable domain, with the rest looked up from reference TRBV2 and TRBJ2-1, is EPEVTQTPSHQVTQMGQEVILRCVPISNHLYFYWYRQILGQKVEFLVSFYNNEISEKSEIFDDQFSVERPDGSNFTLKIRSTKLEDSAMYFCASSRTSGSYNEQFFGPGTRLTVL.

The rearrangement joins TRBV4-3 to TRBJ1-4, with 8 positions matching TRBD1. The CDR3 loop spans 16 amino acids. The V and J ends lost 0 bases and 5 bases, in that order; junction bases with no gene match: 5. Germline-derived CDR1 and CDR2 are LGHNA and YSLEER. The CDR3 bases are TGCGCCAGCAGCCAAGATCGACCAGGGGGCAATGAAAAACTGTTTTTT. This gives the protein CASSQDRPGGNEKLFF.

The chain couples TRBV16 to TRBJ2-1; D is undetermined. The CDR3 extends over 13 amino acids. V dropped 1 base and J dropped 9 bases, with 10 bases sitting between them. Germline V lookup: CDR1 KGHSY, CDR2 FQNENV. This CDR3 is CASSQWQAPEQFF. Written as DNA, the CDR3 is TGTGCCAGCAGCCAATGGCAGGCCCCTGAGCAGTTCTTC.

This chain joins TRBV2 and TRBJ1-5, with D possibly matching TRBD1 (6 bases). This CDR3 contains 18 residues. V shed 0 bases and J shed 2 bases, with 17 bases lying between them. CDR1 SNHLY and CDR2 FYNNEI come from the germline V gene. As DNA, the CDR3 is TGTGCCAGCAGTGAAGCGGAACAGGGCCCCCTACGCAATCAGCCCCAGCATTTT. It encodes CASSEAEQGPLRNQPQHF.

This rearrangement joins TRBV19 to TRBJ1-2; 12 bases agree with TRBD1. Looked up from germline, CDR1 is LNHDA and CDR2 is SQIVND (reference sequence). V was pared by 8 bases and J by 8 bases, with 18 bases of the junction left unmatched. This CDR3 region has 17 residues. DNA for the CDR3: TGTGCCAGTTCCTTTTCCGGGACAGGGGGCATCAGTGGAGGCTACACCTTC. This sequence encodes CASSFSGTGGISGGYTF. The whole variable domain, remainder taken from reference TRBV19 and TRBJ1-2, is DGGITQSPKYLFRKEGQNVTLSCEQNLNHDAMYWYRQDPGQGLRLIYYSQIVNDFQKGDIAEGYSVSREKKESFPLTVTSAQKNPTAFYLCASSFSGTGGISGGYTFGSGTRLTVV.

This clone was recorded a few times. Other DNA sequences from this sample encode an identical CDR3 as well. The chain joins TRBV27 to TRBJ2-7, with 8 bases lining up with TRBD2. There are 15 residues in the CDR3. V shed 2 bases, J shed 1 base, and the junction held 4 bases outside the gene matches. CDR1 and CDR2 from the germline V gene are MNHEY and SMNVEV (reference sequence). The CDR3 DNA reads as TGTGCCAGCAGTTTAACCAGCGGGGGATCCTACGAGCAGTACTTC. Translating it yields CASSLTSGGSYEQYF.